This T cell receptor beta chain stems from a study of shared clonotypes between healthy human individuals. Study-level background: Sampling drew on donors who were two women and a few men aged 18 to 49.

Those who donated were healthy HIV-negative adults, with no recent acute infections or vaccinations reported. Profiled with immunoSEQ multiplex PCR; TCRdb holds only in-frame clones, not every one. The data hold approximately 2.5 million clones, with 80% to 95% observed a single time. Whole-study findings and limits: Naive subsets usually exceeded memory subsets in estimated richness.

Germline CDR1 and CDR2: SGHDN and FVKESK. There are 16 residues in the CDR3. Trimming pared 4 bases from V and 0 bases from J, leaving 16 bases between. With regard to this clone: Its antigen is currently unknown.

Sequenced sample: naive CD4+ T cells from PBMCs. The subset: CD45RA+ positively selected. This chain uses TRBV14 with TRBJ2-7, with D unresolved. This clonotype was sampled from a man younger than 35 in good health. Some clones in this sample may be carry-over from other donors' samples. As DNA, the CDR3 is TGTGCCAGCAGCCTGTCGGTCGCGGCGAGCTCCTACGAGCAGTACTTC. Amino acids: CASSLSVAASSYEQYF.